A single sample gave rise to the 14 T cell receptor beta chains below, sequenced in a study of blood T cell repertoires in COVID-19. Sequencing used immunoSEQ multiplex PCR; TCRdb keeps in-frame clones, though not all of them. The table lists some 150,000 clones, about 80% of them singletons. Sequencing was performed on peripheral blood. Source of these receptors: a man between 60 and 75 years old with acute or convalescent COVID-19.

V is TRBV5-4 and J is TRBJ1-5; 8 nucleotides align to TRBD1. V trimming: 2 bases; J trimming: 2 bases; junction bases outside the gene matches: 6. The CDR3 is 16 amino acids. Germline CDR1 and CDR2: SGHNT and YYREEE (reference sequence). Written as DNA, the CDR3 is TGTGCCAGCAGCTTAGACAGGGGAGTGGGCAATCAGCCCCAGCATTTT. Translation gives CASSLDRGVGNQPQHF.

CDR3 sequence: CASSRGQEVGEKLFF. Written as DNA, the CDR3 is TGTGCCAGCTCACGCGGACAGGAGGTTGGTGAAAAACTGTTTTTT. The rearrangement uses TRBV18 and TRBJ1-4, with 7 bases fitting TRBD1. The J segment lost 7 bases and the V segment lost 4 bases, leaving 9 bases of the junction unmatched. The CDR3 runs 15 residues. CDR1 and CDR2 from the germline V gene are KGHSH and LQKENI. The full variable domain, with the rest looked up from reference TRBV18 and TRBJ1-4, is NAGVMQNPRHLVRRRGQEARLRCSPMKGHSHVYWYRQLPEEGLKFMVYLQKENIIDESGMPKERFSAEFPKEGPSILRIQQVVRGDSAAYFCASSRGQEVGEKLFFGSGTQLSVL.

This clone appeared a single time. CDR3 residues: CASSMTRSTDTQYF. CDR3 DNA sequence: TGTGCCAGCAGCATGACACGTAGCACAGATACGCAGTATTTT. This sequence joins TRBV5-4 and TRBJ2-3, with unresolved D. V was cut by 4 bases and J by 0 bases, with 9 bases left in between. Germline CDR1 SGHNT, CDR2 YYREEE (reference sequence). This CDR3 spans 14 amino acids.

The rearrangement uses TRBV6-6 and TRBJ1-1; no reliable D call. Germline V gene lookup returns CDR1 MNHNY and CDR2 SVGAGI (reference sequence). The CDR3 totals 11 residues. Trimming removed 6 bases at V and 2 bases at J, with 4 bases between. The CDR3 DNA follows: TGTGCCAGCAGCCATAACACTGAAGCTTTCTTT. This gives the protein CASSHNTEAFF.

This clone was detected only once. The chain combines TRBV15 with TRBJ1-1; unclear D gene. The CDR3 spans 13 residues. Germline V CDR1 and CDR2: LNHNV, YYDKDF (reference sequence). The V end was cut by 1 base, the J end by 7 bases, with 10 bases between. The CDR3 sequence: CATSRARGYEAFF. The CDR3 nucleotides are TGTGCCACCAGCAGAGCTAGAGGGTATGAAGCTTTCTTT.

The rearrangement joins TRBV11-3 to TRBJ2-7, with a possible D match to TRBD2 (5 bases). V dropped 4 bases and J dropped 0 bases, with 10 bases sitting between them. Germline loops: CDR1 SGHNT, CDR2 YENEEA. The CDR3 spans 14 residues. DNA for the CDR3: TGTGCCAGCAGCTCCCCGGGGAACTCCTACGAGCAGTACTTC. Translation: CASSSPGNSYEQYF. The complete variable domain, with remaining parts taken from reference TRBV11-3 and TRBJ2-7, reads EAGVVQSPRYKIIEKKQPVAFWCNPISGHNTLYWYLQNLGQGPELLIRYENEEAVDDSQLPKDRFSAERLKGVDSTLKIQPAELGDSAVYLCASSSPGNSYEQYFGPGTRLTVT.

The chain has TRBV6-5 and TRBJ1-2; D gene uncertain. Trimming cost V 6 bases and J 7 bases, with 12 bases left between them. The CDR3 has 12 residues. Germline-derived CDR1 and CDR2 are MNHEY and SVGAGI. CDR3 sequence reads: CASRSSGLGYTF. CDR3 bases: TGTGCCAGCAGAAGTAGCGGCCTTGGCTACACCTTC.

This clone has just one count. The chain combines TRBV2 with TRBJ2-7; no clear D. Looked up from germline, CDR1 is SNHLY and CDR2 is FYNNEI. Between the trimmed V and J ends, which lost 5 bases and 5 bases, there was a span of 16 bases. This CDR3 has 14 residues. The CDR3 reads CASSKSASIDEQYF. In DNA, the CDR3 is TGTGCCAGCAGTAAGAGCGCTTCCATCGACGAGCAGTACTTC.

The chain joins TRBV7-9 to TRBJ2-3; D might be TRBD2 (5 bases). Trimming removed 4 bases at V and 4 bases at J, with 6 bases between. Germline CDR1 is SEHNR and CDR2 is FQNEAQ (reference sequence). CDR3 size: 12 residues. The CDR3 loop reads CASSWTADTQYF. For the CDR3, the DNA is TGTGCCAGCAGCTGGACTGCAGATACGCAGTATTTT.

This clone was counted between two and nine times. The chain is built from TRBV5-6 and TRBJ1-3; TRBD1 matches at 7 bases. This CDR3 has 17 residues. Germline V gene data show CDR1 as SGHDT and CDR2 as YYEEEE. V was clipped by 3 bases and J by 0 bases; unmatched bases: 9. The CDR3 here is CASSSPTGRASGNTIYF. CDR3 sequence (DNA): TGTGCCAGCAGCTCGCCGACAGGGCGGGCCTCTGGAAACACCATATATTTT. The whole variable domain, remainder taken from reference TRBV5-6 and TRBJ1-3, is DAGVTQSPTHLIKTRGQQVTLRCSPKSGHDTVSWYQQALGQGPQFIFQYYEEEERQRGNFPDRFSGHQFPNYSSELNVNALLLGDSALYLCASSSPTGRASGNTIYFGEGSWLTVV.

This chain connects TRBV7-3 to TRBJ2-3; 10 bases line up with TRBD1. The CDR3 has 15 amino acids. V dropped 4 bases and J dropped 1; count of bases not matched to a gene: 2. Germline CDR1 is SGHTA and CDR2 is FQGTGA. The DNA of the CDR3 is TGTGCCAGCAGCTCGGACAGGGGGGGCACAGATACGCAGTATTTT. Translation: CASSSDRGGTDTQYF.

The rearrangement uses TRBV9 and TRBJ2-3, with 10 nucleotides matching TRBD2. Germline V lookup: CDR1 SGDLS, CDR2 YYNGEE. The CDR3 is made up of 16 amino acids. V trimming: 3 bases; J trimming: 5 bases; junction bases outside the gene matches: 9. The CDR3 is CASSEPERGGGDTQYF. DNA for the CDR3: TGTGCCAGCAGCGAACCCGAGCGGGGGGGAGGAGATACGCAGTATTTT.

The rearrangement links TRBV30 to TRBJ1-2, with TRBD1 matching over 12 bases. The CDR3 spans 13 residues. Germline CDR1 GTSNPN, CDR2 SVGIG (reference sequence). Losses at the gene ends were 4 bases for V and 8 bases for J; bases not matched to a gene: 5. CDR3 in DNA: TGTGCCTGGAAGGGACAGGGGGCGGGCGGCTACACCTTC. This codes for CAWKGQGAGGYTF.

The V call is TRBV18, the J call TRBJ2-7; 7 bases are shared with TRBD1. The CDR3 runs 13 residues. CDR1 is KGHSH and CDR2 is LQKENI in the germline V gene. J gave up 7 bases and V 4 bases, and 7 bases lay outside the gene matches. The CDR3 sequence: CASSQDRAREQYF. The CDR3 nucleotides are TGTGCCAGCTCACAAGACAGGGCGCGGGAGCAGTACTTC.